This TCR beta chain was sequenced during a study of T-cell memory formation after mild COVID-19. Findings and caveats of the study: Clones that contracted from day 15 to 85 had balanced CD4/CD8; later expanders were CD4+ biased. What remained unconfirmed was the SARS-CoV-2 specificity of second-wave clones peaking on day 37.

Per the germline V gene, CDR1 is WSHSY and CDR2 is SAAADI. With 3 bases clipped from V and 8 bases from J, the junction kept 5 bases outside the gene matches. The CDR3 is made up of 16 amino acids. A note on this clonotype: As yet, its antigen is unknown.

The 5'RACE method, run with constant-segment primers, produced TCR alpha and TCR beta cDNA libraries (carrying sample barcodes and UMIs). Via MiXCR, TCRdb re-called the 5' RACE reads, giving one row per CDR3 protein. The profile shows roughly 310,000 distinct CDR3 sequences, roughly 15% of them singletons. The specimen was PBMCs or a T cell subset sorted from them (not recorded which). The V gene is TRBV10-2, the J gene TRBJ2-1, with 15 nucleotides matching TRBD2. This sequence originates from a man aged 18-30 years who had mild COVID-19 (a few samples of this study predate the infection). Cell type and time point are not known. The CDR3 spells CASSDPGLAGGYEQFF. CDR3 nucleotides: TGCGCCAGCAGTGATCCGGGACTAGCGGGGGGTTATGAGCAGTTCTTC.